This T cell receptor (beta chain) was retrieved from a study of T-cell reconstitution after alpha-beta-depleted transplantation in children. TCRbeta library preparation incorporated unique molecular identifiers. In TCRdb, the PCR reads were re-called with MiXCR into one record per CDR3 protein. The sample holds roughly 400,000 distinct CDR3 sequences, 20% seen once. This clonotype was counted only a few times. V was trimmed by 1 base and J by 4 bases, leaving 10 bases between them. This CDR3 comprises 14 residues. Sequencing was performed on PBMCs from the stem cell graft donor, taken from the stem cell graft. The receptor was isolated from a human donor who donated a stem cell graft to a child with acute myeloid leukemia. J is TRBJ1-2 and V is TRBV12-3 or TRBV12-4; D call uncertain. The CDR3 DNA reads as TGTGCCAGCAGTTTAGGGAGAGGAACCTATGGCTACACCTTC. Protein sequence: CASSLGRGTYGYTF.